This record covers a single T cell receptor beta chain. This sample stems from a study of blood T cell repertoires in COVID-19. The CDR3 has 14 amino acids. Trimming left V 4 bases short and J 6 bases short, with 13 bases between. The germline gives CDR1 SGHRS, CDR2 YFSETQ. The method was immunoSEQ multiplex PCR; TCRdb's version includes in-frame clones alone and lacks a portion of them. The data show about 200,000 clones, approximately 91% seen once. The sequencing sample was made of peripheral blood. The clonotype comes from a man in his sixties who had recovered from COVID-19. V usage is TRBV5-1 and J usage is TRBJ2-2; tentative D call: TRBD2 (6 bases). CDR3 nucleotide sequence: TGCGCCAGCAGCAAGGACGGGGGTCCCGGGGAGCTGTTTTTT. It yields the protein CASSKDGGPGELFF. The whole variable domain, remainder taken from reference TRBV5-1 and TRBJ2-2, is KAGVTQTPRYLIKTRGQQVTLSCSPISGHRSVSWYQQTPGQGLQFLFEYFSETQRNKGNFPGRFSGRQFSNSRSEMNVSTLELGDSALYLCASSKDGGPGELFFGEGSRLTVL.